This entry lists 5 T cell receptor beta chains sequenced from one sample in a study of vaccination effects on CD4 cells after COVID-19 (dated by TCRdb to 2021 to 2024). Library generation was performed with the immunoSEQ multiplex PCR assay. TCRdb stores this immuneACCESS table with in-frame sequences only. Part of the clones is absent; in the studies checked, under half of the shortfall reflects unresolved V genes, and no reason is known for the rest. The table for this sample lists some 74,000 clones; around 80% of them were counted only once. The ten top clones hold 0.95% to 1.5% of the sample. For these TCRs, the target antigens are not known. In the ViraFEST assay, PBMC were stimulated with viral peptide pools, and antigen-specific CD4+ T cell clonotypes were then identified by expansion using TCR sequencing. After approximately eleven days of culture, CD4+ T cells were isolated with the EasySep CD4+ T cell isolation kit. Each participant got two doses of an mRNA SARS-CoV-2 vaccine, either BNT162b2 or mRNA-1273.

The sequencing used CD4+ T cells from PBMCs cultured with HCoV-229E spike peptides, collected after COVID-19 vaccination. The cell subset or site label, as the study defines it: HCoV-229E spike overlapping peptide pool stimulation. The receptors shown here come from a human donor who received a COVID-19 vaccine.

The V gene is TRBV18, the J gene TRBJ2-1; 12 bases agree with TRBD2. The CDR3 is 16 residues long. Germline-derived CDR1 and CDR2 are KGHSH and LQKENI. V dropped 4 bases and J dropped 3; count of bases not matched to a gene: 4. CDR3 bases: TGTGCCAGCTCACTAACTAGCGGGGGGTACTACAATGAGCAGTTCTTC. It translates to CASSLTSGGYYNEQFF.

The genes are TRBV19 and TRBJ2-1, with 9 nucleotides matching TRBD1. CDR1 and CDR2 from the germline V gene are LNHDA and SQIVND (reference sequence). This CDR3 has 14 residues. The V segment lost 6 bases and the J segment 8 bases; nucleotides outside the gene matches: 8. The CDR3, as DNA: TGTGCCAGTAGGGGGACAGGGAAGGGCCATGAGCAGTTCTTC. Amino acid sequence: CASRGTGKGHEQFF. The full variable domain, completed using reference TRBV19 and TRBJ2-1, is DGGITQSPKYLFRKEGQNVTLSCEQNLNHDAMYWYRQDPGQGLRLIYYSQIVNDFQKGDIAEGYSVSREKKESFPLTVTSAQKNPTAFYLCASRGTGKGHEQFFGPGTRLTVL.

This chain connects TRBV19 to TRBJ1-5; D may be TRBD1 (5 bases). V lost 3 bases and J 9 bases, leaving 15 bases between the germline ends. This CDR3 has 14 amino acids. Germline V gene data show CDR1 as LNHDA and CDR2 as SQIVND (reference sequence). The CDR3 DNA is TGTGCCAGTAGTATCACAACAGGACAACCGCCCCAGCATTTT. It specifies CASSITTGQPPQHF.

Only one count was recorded for this clone. The rearrangement joins TRBV5-1 to TRBJ2-7; TRBD1 matches at 8 bases. Per the germline V gene, CDR1 is SGHRS and CDR2 is YFSETQ. This CDR3 contains 14 residues. With 4 bases clipped from V and 2 bases from J, the junction kept 5 bases outside the gene matches. The CDR3 loop is CASSPSGQAYEQYV. As DNA, the CDR3 is TGCGCCAGCAGCCCATCGGGACAGGCCTACGAGCAGTACGTC.

The genes are TRBV3-1 (or the pseudogene TRBV3-2) and TRBJ1-4, with D possibly matching TRBD1 (5 bases). Germline V CDR1 and CDR2: LGHDT, YNNKEL (reference sequence). Trimming stripped 4 bases from V and 7 bases from J, with 16 bases between. CDR3 length: 15 amino acids. The CDR3 reads CASSLPGSFGEKLFF. CDR3 coding DNA: TGTGCCAGCAGCCTCCCAGGGAGCTTCGGTGAAAAACTGTTTTTT.